The T cell receptor beta chain under discussion was sequenced for a study of blood T cell repertoires in COVID-19. About the study: Sources were T cells, B-cell-depleted T cells, or PBMCs; the material itself was cDNA or gDNA.

The CDR3 is made up of 14 amino acids. Trimming stripped 3 bases from V and 5 bases from J, with 14 bases between. Per germline, CDR1 SGHDT and CDR2 YYEEEE. Profiled with immunoSEQ multiplex PCR; TCRdb holds only in-frame clones, not every one. Altogether approximately 89,000 clones are present, approximately 92% being singletons, with the ten largest covering approximately 6%. Sequencing was done on a sample of peripheral blood. The sequence derives from a woman aged 55-75 years with active COVID-19. The V call is TRBV5-6, the J call TRBJ2-5; perhaps TRBD2 as D (6 bases). The CDR3 is CASSSRRAGETQYF. For the CDR3, the DNA is TGTGCCAGCAGCTCCCGGCGGGCGGGGGAGACCCAGTACTTC.